This T cell receptor (beta chain) was profiled in a study of shared clonotypes between healthy human individuals. General observations from the study: Inspection by rarefaction showed sorted-subset sequencing to be incomplete despite large depth.

In its sample, this clone was seen once. Its antigen is currently unknown. The sample has other DNA sequences that encode this CDR3 too. Clones were read by immunoSEQ multiplex PCR, and TCRdb kept only the in-frame ones, dropping some. Found here are some 2.1 million clones, about 95% of them singletons; the top ten hold 0.9% to 1.3%. The naive CD8 population came from CD45RO-negative cells selected for CCR7, without terminally differentiated effector memory CD45RA+ cells. In germline, CDR1 is MNHEY, CDR2 SMNVEV (reference sequence). Losses at the gene ends were 2 bases for V and 4 bases for J; bases not matched to a gene: 3. The CDR3 is 14 residues long.

The specimen sequenced was naive CD8+ T cells sorted from blood. This chain links TRBV27 with TRBJ1-1; TRBD1 aligns across 8 bases. The origin of this receptor is a man between 18 and 29 years old in good health. The CDR3 loop reads CASSLQGAGTEAFF. In DNA form, the CDR3 reads TGTGCCAGCAGTTTACAGGGGGCGGGCACTGAAGCTTTCTTT.